The 10 T cell receptor beta chains reported below all come from one sample, sequenced in a study of shared clonotypes between healthy human individuals. As defined, naive CD8 cells were CD45RO-negative and positively selected for CCR7, with terminally differentiated effector memory CD45RA+ cells excluded. Sequenced by immunoSEQ multiplex PCR; TCRdb stores in-frame clones only, minus some. This sample has about 2.1 million clones; around 93% occur once, and the top ten carry less than 2%. Sequenced: naive CD8+ T cells from PBMCs. Source of these receptors: a man younger than 35 in good health. Some clones in this sample may be carry-over from other donors' samples.

Turning to this clone: The sample carries other DNA sequences with the same CDR3. This chain uses TRBV5-1 with TRBJ2-7; possible D gene TRBD2, 5 bases. The CDR3 extends over 12 amino acids. CDR1 and CDR2 (germline): SGHRS, YFSETQ. Trimming removed 2 bases from V and 4 bases from J, with 7 bases in between. The CDR3 coding sequence is TGCGCCAGCAGCTTAGGACTGTACGAGCAGTACTTC. This codes for CASSLGLYEQYF.

The chain is built from TRBV6-1 and TRBJ1-1; tentatively, D is TRBD1 (6 bases). V was pared by 1 base and J by 7 bases, with 10 bases between. Per the germline V gene, CDR1 is MNHNS and CDR2 is SASEGT. The CDR3 loop spans 13 amino acids. Here the CDR3 reads CASSEGGHLEAFF. The CDR3 nucleotides are TGTGCCAGCAGTGAAGGGGGACACCTTGAAGCTTTCTTT.

With respect to this clone: The same CDR3 is also encoded by other DNA sequences in this sample. The gene calls are TRBV18 and TRBJ1-1, with D uncertain. The CDR3 has 14 residues. The ends were cut back, 3 bases at V and 1 base at J, with 9 bases in the middle. Per germline, CDR1 KGHSH and CDR2 LQKENI. The CDR3 DNA reads TGTGCCAGCTCACCTCCGGGCCCGAACACTGAAGCTTTCTTT. This sequence encodes CASSPPGPNTEAFF.

There are a few counts of this clone. The chain employs TRBV2 and TRBJ1-4; D call uncertain. CDR1 SNHLY and CDR2 FYNNEI come from the germline V gene. With 6 bases removed from V and 0 bases from J, the gap between germline ends came to 11 bases. This CDR3 is 15 amino acids long. The chain's CDR3 is CASREHGPTNEKLFF. The CDR3 region has the DNA TGTGCCAGCAGGGAACACGGACCAACTAATGAAAAACTGTTTTTT. Based on the CDR3 plus reference TRBV2 and TRBJ1-4, the full variable domain is EPEVTQTPSHQVTQMGQEVILRCVPISNHLYFYWYRQILGQKVEFLVSFYNNEISEKSEIFDDQFSVERPDGSNFTLKIRSTKLEDSAMYFCASREHGPTNEKLFFGSGTQLSVL.

The CDR3 DNA reads TGTGCCAGCAGCCAATGGCAGCACCAGTTTGATAGCAATCAGCCCCAGCATTTT. Protein: CASSQWQHQFDSNQPQHF. The chain employs TRBV16 and TRBJ1-5; D gene unclear. V lost 1 base to trimming and J lost 0 bases, with 16 bases between them. The CDR3 has 18 residues. CDR1 is KGHSY and CDR2 is FQNENV in the germline V gene.

This clone was seen once. This rearrangement joins TRBV23-1 to TRBJ2-6; TRBD1 is a possible D gene (7 bases). TRBV23-1 is given ORF status, its function remaining uncertain. This CDR3 spans 18 amino acids. Trimming took off 0 bases at V and 0 bases at J, with 12 bases between the two ends. CDR3 bases: TGCGCCAGCAGTCAATCGCGGGACAGCTTCTCTGGGGCCAACGTCCTGACTTTC. Its protein is CASSQSRDSFSGANVLTF.

The chain is built from TRBV4-3 and TRBJ2-1; 7 bases agree with TRBD1. This CDR3 is 16 amino acids long. Per the germline V gene, CDR1 is LGHNA and CDR2 is YSLEER. Unmatched junction bases numbered 15, after V lost 6 bases and J lost 7 bases. The CDR3 loop reads CASRQRLQGPSNEQFF. The CDR3 region has the DNA TGCGCCAGCAGACAGAGATTACAGGGGCCGTCAAATGAGCAGTTCTTC.

The chain joins TRBV6-5 to TRBJ2-7; perhaps TRBD1 as D (6 bases). The CDR3 is 15 residues long. Germline CDR1 MNHEY, CDR2 SVGAGI. Trimming cost V 0 bases and J 2 bases, with 11 bases left between them. The CDR3 nucleotides read TGTGCCAGCAGTTACTCGGACAGTTTCCCCTACGAGCAGTACTTC. Amino acid sequence: CASSYSDSFPYEQYF.

The genes are TRBV7-8 and TRBJ2-5; possible D gene TRBD2, 6 bases. The CDR3 contains 14 residues. The germline V gene encodes CDR1 SGHVS and CDR2 FQNEAQ. V lost 5 bases, J lost 5 bases, and 15 bases lay in between. CDR3 loop: CASSPAGRQETQYF. The CDR3 nucleotides are TGTGCCAGCAGCCCAGCGGGCCGACAGGAGACCCAGTACTTC.

This clone was counted a few times. The chain joins TRBV6-5 to TRBJ2-1, with 14 positions matching TRBD2. V lost 8 bases, J lost 6 bases, and 0 bases stayed unmatched. The germline V gene has CDR1 MNHEY and CDR2 SVGAGI. The CDR3 extends over 13 amino acids. The CDR3 region is CASGLAGGNEQFF. CDR3 sequence (DNA): TGTGCCAGCGGACTAGCGGGAGGCAATGAGCAGTTCTTC.